The clone carrying this TCR beta chain was found many times. V was pared by 7 bases and J by 0 bases, with 11 bases between. CDR1 is MNHEY, CDR2 SVGAGI, per germline. This CDR3 has 14 amino acids. The data derive from a study of early T cells in non-severe SARS-CoV-2 infection. Study background: Unpaired chains resulted from sequencing bulk RNA of unsorted whole blood.

Attachment of unique molecular identifiers was made to individual cDNA molecules. Via MiXCR, TCRdb re-called the 5' RACE reads, giving one row per CDR3 protein. Counted here are 56,000 or so distinct CDR3 sequences, around 15% occurring once; the ten biggest clones make up over 4%. The clonotype originates from an adult who was a healthcare worker with PCR-confirmed SARS-CoV-2 infection or an uninfected control (not recorded which). The material sequenced was whole blood, taken at baseline. This chain uses TRBV6-5 with TRBJ2-3, with D unresolved. CDR3: CASKASTSTDTQYF. For the CDR3, the DNA is TGTGCCAGCAAGGCCTCAACTAGCACAGATACGCAGTATTTT.